These T cell receptor beta chains were read from a single sample in a study of neurological immune-mediated disorders. TCRdb used MiXCR to reprocess the 5' RACE reads, holding one entry per CDR3 protein. The top ten clones hold about a tenth of a sample with 25,000 to 35,000 distinct CDR3 sequences, around 1.5% of them seen once. Material: PBMCs. The source is a woman between 25 and 40 years old with multiple sclerosis. Both conserved end residues are part of each CDR3. The D gene is left open where the match is weak. Rows may omit the clone size; those that give it use once, few, many or a size class.

abundance	v_gene	j_gene	d_gene	CDR3nt	CDR3aa
many	TRBV5-1	TRBJ1-4	-	TGCGCCAGCAGCTTGCAGGGTCCTAATGAAAAACTGTTTTTT	CASSLQGPNEKLFF
many	TRBV20-1	TRBJ1-2	-	TGCAGTGCTAGCGGACGGCTCTATGGCTACACCTTC	CSASGRLYGYTF
many	TRBV6-5	TRBJ2-1	TRBD2	TGTGCCAGCGGAGGGCGGGGGGGCCAAGAGTTCTTC	CASGGRGGQEFF
many	TRBV24-1	TRBJ2-2	-	TGTGCCACCAGTGACCGTGGACTGATGAACACCGGGGAGCTGTTTTTT	CATSDRGLMNTGELFF
many	TRBV12-3/TRBV12-4	TRBJ1-6	-	TGTGCCAGCAGTCAGGGAGTCAAGAATTCACCCCTCCACTTT	CASSQGVKNSPLHF
many	TRBV5-1	TRBJ1-4	-	TGCGCCAGCAGCTTGAGTCCACAAAGAGAAAAACTGTTTTTT	CASSLSPQREKLFF
many	TRBV27	TRBJ2-6	-	TGTGCCAGCAGTTTTGGGGGGGCCAACGTCCTGACTTTC	CASSFGGANVLTF
many	TRBV12-3/TRBV12-4	TRBJ2-2	-	TGTGCCAGCGGACCGACAGGCACCGGGGAGCTGTTTTTT	CASGPTGTGELFF
many	TRBV5-1	TRBJ2-7	TRBD2	TGCGCCAGCAAGCCGGGAGCGGGGTTTTACGAGCAGTACTTC	CASKPGAGFYEQYF
many	TRBV7-9	TRBJ1-5	-	TGTGCCAGCAGCCGAGGAGGGCCACCCAATCAGCCCCAGCATTTT	CASSRGGPPNQPQHF
many	TRBV15	TRBJ2-5	TRBD2	TGTGCCACCAGCAGTCTAGCGGATCAAGAGACCCAGTACTTC	CATSSLADQETQYF
many	TRBV5-1	TRBJ2-1	-	TGCGCCAGCAGCATGCTCCCCTACAATGAGCAGTTCTTC	CASSMLPYNEQFF
many	TRBV20-1	TRBJ2-5	-	TGCAGTGCTCGCTCTCACCGAGAGACCCAGTACTTC	CSARSHRETQYF
many	TRBV29-1	TRBJ1-1	-	TGCAGCGTCGGAAGGGGGGCCGTGAACACTGAAGCTTTCTTT	CSVGRGAVNTEAFF
many	TRBV7-2	TRBJ1-1	-	TGTGCCAGCAGCTTACGAGTGGGTCTAGACACTGAAGCTTTCTTT	CASSLRVGLDTEAFF
many	TRBV4-1	TRBJ1-5	-	TGCGCCAGCAGCCAAGTCGGGGGCGGGTTCTATCAGCCCCAGCATTTT	CASSQVGGGFYQPQHF
medium-sized	TRBV5-1	TRBJ2-2	TRBD1	TGCGCCAGCAGCCGGCGGGGACAGGGGGCCCGATCGAACACCGGGGAGCTGTTTTTT	CASSRRGQGARSNTGELFF
many	TRBV12-3/TRBV12-4	TRBJ2-2	-	TGTGCCAGCAGCCTCACTTCAAGGGAGCTGTTTTTT	CASSLTSRELFF
many	TRBV5-6	TRBJ1-1	-	TGTGCCAGCAGCTTGGGGGACATCCTCCTGAACACTGAAGCTTTCTTT	CASSLGDILLNTEAFF
many	TRBV6-2/TRBV6-3	TRBJ1-5	-	TGTGCCAGCAGCAAAGCTGGGGCGCAGCCCCAGCATTTT	CASSKAGAQPQHF
many	TRBV5-1	TRBJ2-5	-	TGCGCCAGTCGAAATCTCCAAGAGACCCAGTACTTC	CASRNLQETQYF
many	TRBV12-5	TRBJ2-2	-	TGTGCTAGTGGCGAGGGCTCTTTCAACACCGGGGAGCTGTTTTTT	CASGEGSFNTGELFF
many	TRBV5-1	TRBJ1-2	TRBD1	TGCGCCAGCAGCCCCCGACAGGGGATACAGTATGGCTACACCTTC	CASSPRQGIQYGYTF
many	TRBV14	TRBJ2-3	-	TGTGCCAGCAGCCAAGGCACAGATACGCAGTATTTT	CASSQGTDTQYF
many	TRBV7-6	TRBJ1-6	-	TGTGCCAGCAGCTTGTACAGCCAGGATTCACCCCTCCACTTT	CASSLYSQDSPLHF
many	TRBV18	TRBJ2-1	-	TGTGCCAGCTCACCACTGGTCGATGAGCAGTTCTTC	CASSPLVDEQFF
many	TRBV7-2	TRBJ1-5	TRBD1	TGTGCCAGCAGCGCGGGACAGACCTTGGGACCCCAGCATTTT	CASSAGQTLGPQHF
many	TRBV20-1	TRBJ1-2	-	TGCAGTGCTAGACCCCTGGACCTTCGCCCATATGGCTACACCTTC	CSARPLDLRPYGYTF
many	TRBV5-1	TRBJ2-1	TRBD2	TGCGCCAGCAGTCTTAGCGGGGGCCCGCCCCACAATGAGCAGTTCTTC	CASSLSGGPPHNEQFF
many	TRBV9	TRBJ2-5	-	TGTGCCAGCAGCGTAGGAGGGGGGGGAGCGAGGGAGACCCAGTACTTC	CASSVGGGGARETQYF
many	TRBV6-5	TRBJ1-5	-	TGTGCCAGCAGTTACTCAGTTAGCAATCAGCCCCAGCATTTT	CASSYSVSNQPQHF
many	TRBV5-1	TRBJ2-5	-	TGCGCCAGCAGCTTGCGGGGGAACAGCCCAGGGACCCAGTACTTC	CASSLRGNSPGTQYF
many	TRBV5-1	TRBJ2-7	-	TGCGCCAGCAGCTTGTTTCAGGAGGACCACGAGCAGTACTTC	CASSLFQEDHEQYF
many	TRBV7-2	TRBJ1-2	TRBD1	TGTGCCAGCAGCTCCCGGACAGGGTGGGATGGCTACACCTTC	CASSSRTGWDGYTF
-	TRBV15	TRBJ2-2	-	TGTGCCACCAGCAGAGATACAGGGGACTACACCGGGGAGCTGTTTTTT	CATSRDTGDYTGELFF
many	TRBV9	TRBJ1-2	-	TGTGCCAGCAGCCTTGAAAGTTCTCTGGGCTACACCTTC	CASSLESSLGYTF
many	TRBV7-2	TRBJ2-5	-	TGTGCCAGCAGCCCGCCGGGCACTGGCCGGGGGACCCAGTACTTC	CASSPPGTGRGTQYF
many	TRBV6-6	TRBJ1-1	-	TGTGCCAGCAGTTACGGAGCTGGCACTGAAGCTTTCTTT	CASSYGAGTEAFF
many	TRBV7-9	TRBJ1-2	-	TGTGCCAGCAGCTTTCCCCGGGGGCTTGGTGGCTACACCTTC	CASSFPRGLGGYTF
many	TRBV3-1	TRBJ1-4	-	TGTGCCAGCTCCCGACTTATTAATGAAAAACTGTTTTTT	CASSRLINEKLFF
many	TRBV5-1	TRBJ2-2	-	TGCGCCAGCAGTCGGGACACCTGGAACACCGGGGAGCTGTTTTTT	CASSRDTWNTGELFF
many	TRBV7-2	TRBJ2-7	-	TGTGCCAGCAGCTTGAATGGCCTTAAGCAGTACTTC	CASSLNGLKQYF
many	TRBV6-2/TRBV6-3	TRBJ2-1	TRBD2	TGTGCCAGCCACACCGGGACTAGCGGGAGGAATGAGCAGTTCTTC	CASHTGTSGRNEQFF
many	TRBV20-1	TRBJ1-1	-	TGCAGTGCTAGAGATGGGAGCCGGGTGTCCTTGAACACTGAAGCTTTCTTT	CSARDGSRVSLNTEAFF
many	TRBV12-3/TRBV12-4	TRBJ1-2	-	TGTGCCAGCAGGTTAATGGCGGGAGCTAACTATGGCTACACCTTC	CASRLMAGANYGYTF
many	TRBV5-1	TRBJ2-7	-	TGCGCCAGCAGTCGGGGAGCCTACGAGCAGTACTTC	CASSRGAYEQYF
many	TRBV24-1	TRBJ2-7	-	TGTGCCACCAGTGAACGAGACGCATCCTACGAGCAGTACTTC	CATSERDASYEQYF
many	TRBV5-1	TRBJ1-2	-	TGCGCCAGCAGCTTGGTTGAATCTAACTATGGCTACACCTTC	CASSLVESNYGYTF